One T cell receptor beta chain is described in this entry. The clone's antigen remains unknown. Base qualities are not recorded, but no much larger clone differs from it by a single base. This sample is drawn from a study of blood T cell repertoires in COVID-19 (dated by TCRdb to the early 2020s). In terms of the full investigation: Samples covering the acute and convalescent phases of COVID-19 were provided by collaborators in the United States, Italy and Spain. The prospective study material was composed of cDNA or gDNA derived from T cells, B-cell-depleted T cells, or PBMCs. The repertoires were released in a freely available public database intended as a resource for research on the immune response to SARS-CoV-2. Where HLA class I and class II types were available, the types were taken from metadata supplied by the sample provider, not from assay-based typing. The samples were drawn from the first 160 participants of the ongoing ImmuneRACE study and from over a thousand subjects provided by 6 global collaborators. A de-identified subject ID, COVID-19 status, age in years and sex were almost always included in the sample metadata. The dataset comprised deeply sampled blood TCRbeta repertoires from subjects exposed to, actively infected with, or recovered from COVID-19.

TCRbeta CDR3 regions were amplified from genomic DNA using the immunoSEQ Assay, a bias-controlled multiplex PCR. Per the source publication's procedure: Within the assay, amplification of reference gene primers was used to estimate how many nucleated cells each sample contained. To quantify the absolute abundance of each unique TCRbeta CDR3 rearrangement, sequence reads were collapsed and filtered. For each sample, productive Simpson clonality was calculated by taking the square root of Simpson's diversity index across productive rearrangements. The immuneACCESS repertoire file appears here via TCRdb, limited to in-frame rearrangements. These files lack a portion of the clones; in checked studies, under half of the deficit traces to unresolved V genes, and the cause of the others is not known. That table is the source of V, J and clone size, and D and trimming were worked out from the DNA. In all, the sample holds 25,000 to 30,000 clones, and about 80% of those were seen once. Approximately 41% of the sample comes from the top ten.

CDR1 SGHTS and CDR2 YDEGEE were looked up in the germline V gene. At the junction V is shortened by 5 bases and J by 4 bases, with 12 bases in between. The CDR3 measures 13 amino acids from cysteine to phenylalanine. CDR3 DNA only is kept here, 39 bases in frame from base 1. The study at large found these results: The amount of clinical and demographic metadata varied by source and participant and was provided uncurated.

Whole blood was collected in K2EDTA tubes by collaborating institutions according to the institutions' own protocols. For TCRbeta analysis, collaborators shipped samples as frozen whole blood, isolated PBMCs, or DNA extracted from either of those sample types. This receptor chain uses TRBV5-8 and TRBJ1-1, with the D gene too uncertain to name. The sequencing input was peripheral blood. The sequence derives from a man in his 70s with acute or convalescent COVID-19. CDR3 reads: CASSFGRGTEAFF. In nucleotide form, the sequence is TGTGCCAGCAGTTTCGGGCGGGGCACTGAAGCTTTCTTT. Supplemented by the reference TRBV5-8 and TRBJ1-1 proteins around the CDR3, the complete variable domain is EAGVTQSPTHLIKTRGQQATLRCSPISGHTSVYWYQQALGLGLQFLLWYDEGEERNRGNFPPRFSGRQFPNYSSELNVNALELEDSALYLCASSFGRGTEAFFGQGTRLTVV.